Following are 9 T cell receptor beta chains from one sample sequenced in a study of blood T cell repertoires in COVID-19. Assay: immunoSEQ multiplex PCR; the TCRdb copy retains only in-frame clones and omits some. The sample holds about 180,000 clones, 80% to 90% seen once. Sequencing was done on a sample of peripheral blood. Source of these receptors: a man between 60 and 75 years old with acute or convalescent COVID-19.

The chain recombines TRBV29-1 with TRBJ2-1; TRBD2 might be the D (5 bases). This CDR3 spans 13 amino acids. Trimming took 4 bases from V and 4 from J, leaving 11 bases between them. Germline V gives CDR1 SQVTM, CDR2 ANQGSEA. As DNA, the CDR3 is TGCAGCGTTGGAGGGTGGAGGTACAATGAGCAGTTCTTC. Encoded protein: CSVGGWRYNEQFF.

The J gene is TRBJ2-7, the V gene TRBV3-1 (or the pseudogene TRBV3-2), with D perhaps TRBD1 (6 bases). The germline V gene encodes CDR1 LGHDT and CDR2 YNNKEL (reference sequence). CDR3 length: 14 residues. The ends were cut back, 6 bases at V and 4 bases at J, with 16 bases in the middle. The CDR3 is CASRHTGTSYEQYF. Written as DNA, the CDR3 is TGTGCCAGCAGGCATACCGGGACATCTTACGAGCAGTACTTC.

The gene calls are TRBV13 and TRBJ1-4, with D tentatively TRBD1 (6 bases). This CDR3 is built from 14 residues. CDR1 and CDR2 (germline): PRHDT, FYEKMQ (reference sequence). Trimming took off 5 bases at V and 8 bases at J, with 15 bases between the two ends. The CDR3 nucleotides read TGTGCCAGCAGCCACAATTGGGGGCGGGAAAAACTGTTTTTT. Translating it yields CASSHNWGREKLFF.

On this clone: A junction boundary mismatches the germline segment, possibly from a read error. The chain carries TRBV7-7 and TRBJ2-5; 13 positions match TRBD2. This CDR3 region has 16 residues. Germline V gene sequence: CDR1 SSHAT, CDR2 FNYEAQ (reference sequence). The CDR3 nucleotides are TGTGCTAGCAGCCGGACTAGCGGGAGACAAGGAGAGACCCAGTACTTC. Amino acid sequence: CASSRTSGRQGETQYF.

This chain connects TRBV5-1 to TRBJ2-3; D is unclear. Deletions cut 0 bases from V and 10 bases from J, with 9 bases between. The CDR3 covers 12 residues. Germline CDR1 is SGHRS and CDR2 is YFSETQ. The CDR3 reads CASSLEYRAQYF. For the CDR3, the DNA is TGCGCCAGCAGCTTGGAGTATAGAGCGCAGTATTTT.

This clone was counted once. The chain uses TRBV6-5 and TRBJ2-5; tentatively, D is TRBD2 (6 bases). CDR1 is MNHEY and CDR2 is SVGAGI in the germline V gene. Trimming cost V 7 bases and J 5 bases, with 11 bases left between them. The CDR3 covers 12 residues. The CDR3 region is CASTTGGETQYF. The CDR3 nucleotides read TGTGCCAGCACTACAGGAGGGGAGACCCAGTACTTC.

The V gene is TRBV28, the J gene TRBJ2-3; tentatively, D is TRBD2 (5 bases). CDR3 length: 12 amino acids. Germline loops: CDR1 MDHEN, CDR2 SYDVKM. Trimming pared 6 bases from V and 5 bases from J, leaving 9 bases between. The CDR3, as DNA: TGTGCCAGCAGCCGACGGGGAGATACGCAGTATTTT. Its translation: CASSRRGDTQYF.

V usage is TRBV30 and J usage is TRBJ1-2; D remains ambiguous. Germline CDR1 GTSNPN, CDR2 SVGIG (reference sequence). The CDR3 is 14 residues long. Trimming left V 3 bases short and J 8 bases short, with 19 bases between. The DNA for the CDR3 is TGTGCCTGGAGCTGGTCCGGGTTTGGTGAAGGCTACACCTTC. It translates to CAWSWSGFGEGYTF.

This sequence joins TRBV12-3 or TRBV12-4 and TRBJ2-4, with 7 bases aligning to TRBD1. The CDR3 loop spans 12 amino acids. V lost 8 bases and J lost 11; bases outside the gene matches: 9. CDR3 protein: CASGWTGLVQYF. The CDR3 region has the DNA TGTGCCAGCGGTTGGACAGGCCTGGTTCAGTACTTC.